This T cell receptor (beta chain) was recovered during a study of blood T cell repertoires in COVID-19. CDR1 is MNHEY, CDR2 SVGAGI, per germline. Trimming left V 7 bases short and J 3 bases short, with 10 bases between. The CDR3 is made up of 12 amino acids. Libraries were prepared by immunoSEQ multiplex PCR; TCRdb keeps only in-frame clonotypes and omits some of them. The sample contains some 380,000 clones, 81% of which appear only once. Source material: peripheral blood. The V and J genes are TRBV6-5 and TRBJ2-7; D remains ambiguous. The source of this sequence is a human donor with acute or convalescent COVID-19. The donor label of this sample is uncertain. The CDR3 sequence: CASTADHYEQYF. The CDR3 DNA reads TGTGCCAGCACGGCGGATCACTACGAGCAGTACTTC.